Below, 24 T cell receptor beta chains from the same sample are listed, as sequenced in a study of cytomegalovirus exposure and HLA in healthy donors. The PCR employed 60 Vbeta primers together with 13 Jbeta primers. Only in-frame clones appear in the TCRdb table, and some are missing; sequencing was by immunoSEQ multiplex PCR. Of 130,000 or so clones listed, more than 75% were seen once; the top ten hold around 5.5%. Sequenced: PBMCs. Every receptor here comes from a woman aged 25-40 years in good health and CMV-seronegative.

This chain links TRBV18 with TRBJ1-1; D remains unclear. Trimming removed 3 bases from V and 1 base from J, with 12 bases in between. The V gene's germline CDR1 is KGHSH and CDR2 LQKENI. The CDR3 sequence is 15 residues long. As DNA, the CDR3 is TGTGCCAGCTCACCTCTCACAGAGAGGAACACTGAAGCTTTCTTT. Translation: CASSPLTERNTEAFF.

The V and J genes are TRBV15 and TRBJ2-7; D gene ambiguous. V dropped 3 bases and J dropped 2 bases, with 8 bases sitting between them. This CDR3 region has 13 residues. Germline V gene data show CDR1 as LNHNV and CDR2 as YYDKDF (reference sequence). The CDR3 protein is CATSSDIAYEQYF. CDR3 DNA: TGTGCCACCAGCAGTGACATTGCCTACGAGCAGTACTTC. The complete variable domain, with remaining parts taken from reference TRBV15 and TRBJ2-7, reads DAMVIQNPRYQVTQFGKPVTLSCSQTLNHNVMYWYQQKSSQAPKLLFHYYDKDFNNEADTPDNFQSRRPNTSFCFLDIRSPGLGDTAMYLCATSSDIAYEQYFGPGTRLTVT.

The gene calls are TRBV27 and TRBJ2-1; 8 nucleotides line up with TRBD2. The V and J ends lost 4 bases and 6 bases, in that order; junction bases with no gene match: 5. The CDR3 is 14 residues long. Germline V gene data show CDR1 as MNHEY and CDR2 as SMNVEV (reference sequence). The CDR3 loop reads CASSWSGRGNEQFF. CDR3 in DNA: TGTGCCAGCAGTTGGAGCGGGAGAGGCAATGAGCAGTTCTTC.

This chain joins TRBV7-2 and TRBJ2-5, with 8 positions matching TRBD2. In germline, CDR1 is SGHTA, CDR2 FQGNSA. This CDR3 comprises 15 residues. With V trimmed by 1 base and J by 5 bases, 6 bases remained unmatched. The CDR3 DNA is TGTGCCAGCAGCTTAGAAGCGGGGGACGGGGAGACCCAGTACTTC. Residues: CASSLEAGDGETQYF.

The V and J genes are TRBV4-1 and TRBJ1-2, with D unresolved. With 0 bases removed from V and 2 bases from J, the gap between germline ends came to 16 bases. The CDR3 length is 17 residues. From germline, CDR1 is MGHRA and CDR2 YSYEKL. The CDR3 here is CASSQEASASLNYGYTF. The CDR3 nucleotides read TGCGCCAGCAGCCAAGAGGCATCAGCGTCCTTAAACTATGGCTACACCTTC.

The chain recombines TRBV28 with TRBJ2-1, with D possibly matching TRBD2 (6 bases). Germline CDR1 MDHEN, CDR2 SYDVKM. CDR3 length: 12 residues. The V end lost 6 bases, the J end lost 6 bases, and 9 bases lay between the germline ends. DNA of the CDR3: TGTGCCAGCAGCCGCGGGGCCAATGAGCAGTTCTTC. It yields the protein CASSRGANEQFF.

V usage is TRBV28 and J usage is TRBJ1-1; no clear D gene. Trimming cost V 5 bases and J 0 bases, with 13 bases left between them. The germline V gene has CDR1 MDHEN and CDR2 SYDVKM. This CDR3 is built from 15 residues. The CDR3 here is CASSPSFGLNTEAFF. The CDR3 DNA is TGTGCCAGCAGTCCCTCTTTCGGGTTGAACACTGAAGCTTTCTTT.

CDR3 in DNA: TGTGCCAGCAGCCGTGGACGGGGTGGAACCTACAATGAGCAGTTCTTC. Its translation is CASSRGRGGTYNEQFF. The chain has TRBV11-3 and TRBJ2-1; TRBD2 might be the D (5 bases). CDR1 is SGHNT and CDR2 is YENEEA in the germline V gene. This CDR3 has 16 residues. Trimming removed 5 bases at V and 2 bases at J, with 16 bases between. Looking up the rest from reference TRBV11-3 and TRBJ2-1 gives the full variable domain: EAGVVQSPRYKIIEKKQPVAFWCNPISGHNTLYWYLQNLGQGPELLIRYENEEAVDDSQLPKDRFSAERLKGVDSTLKIQPAELGDSAVYLCASSRGRGGTYNEQFFGPGTRLTVL.

This clone was picked up a small number of times. The gene calls are TRBV27 and TRBJ2-6, with D perhaps TRBD2 (5 bases). This CDR3 is built from 15 residues. CDR1 and CDR2 from the germline V gene are MNHEY and SMNVEV (reference sequence). With 6 bases removed from V and 4 bases from J, the gap between germline ends came to 13 bases. CDR3 DNA: TGTGCCAGCAGCAAAAAACCGGGGGGGGCCAACGTCCTGACTTTC. This sequence encodes CASSKKPGGANVLTF. The full variable domain, completed using reference TRBV27 and TRBJ2-6, is EAQVTQNPRYLITVTGKKLTVTCSQNMNHEYMSWYRQDPGLGLRQIYYSMNVEVTDKGDVPEGYKVSRKEKRNFPLILESPSPNQTSLYFCASSKKPGGANVLTFGAGSRLTVL.

This chain links TRBV19 with TRBJ1-2, with D hard to call. Trimming took off 5 bases at V and 2 bases at J, with 9 bases between the two ends. Germline CDR1 LNHDA, CDR2 SQIVND (reference sequence). This CDR3 is 13 amino acids long. CDR3 sequence: CASSPGNNYGYTF. CDR3 in DNA: TGTGCCAGTAGTCCGGGGAACAACTATGGCTACACCTTC.

The gene calls are TRBV6-1 and TRBJ1-6; TRBD1 matches at 7 bases. Germline V gene data show CDR1 as MNHNS and CDR2 as SASEGT. The CDR3 sequence is 16 residues long. J gave up 7 bases and V 2 bases, and 8 bases lay outside the gene matches. The CDR3, as DNA: TGTGCCAGCAGTGAAACAGGGGCCCCTGGGAATTCACCCCTCCACTTT. It yields the protein CASSETGAPGNSPLHF.

The chain has TRBV10-1 and TRBJ1-2; tentatively, D is TRBD1 (6 bases). The germline V gene encodes CDR1 WNHNN and CDR2 SYGVQD (reference sequence). V lost 4 bases, J lost 5 bases, and 17 bases lay in between. This CDR3 has 15 residues. The CDR3 spells CASSGPRGPGYGYTF. CDR3 DNA sequence: TGCGCCAGCAGTGGGCCGCGGGGGCCCGGTTATGGCTACACCTTC.

The V gene is TRBV7-2, the J gene TRBJ2-5; TRBD1 is a possible D gene (5 bases). Trimming shortened V by 3 bases and J by 3 bases, and 8 bases separated the two germline ends. The CDR3 runs 13 residues. Germline loops: CDR1 SGHTA, CDR2 FQGNSA. DNA of the CDR3: TGTGCCAGCAGCTTTCAGGGTGAAGAGACCCAGTACTTC. It yields the protein CASSFQGEETQYF.

The gene calls are TRBV30 and TRBJ1-2; D uncertain. Germline CDR1 and CDR2: GTSNPN and SVGIG (reference sequence). The CDR3 consists of 12 residues. V was pared by 2 bases and J by 7 bases, with 11 bases between. The DNA of the CDR3 is TGTGCCTGGAGTTCCGAGGGAGCTGGCTACACCTTC. Protein: CAWSSEGAGYTF.

The genes are TRBV7-8 and TRBJ1-5; TRBD1 might be the D (5 bases). The CDR3 covers 19 residues. Germline V gives CDR1 SGHVS, CDR2 FQNEAQ. The V and J ends lost 5 bases and 0 bases respectively, with 23 bases between them. The CDR3: CASSPRMAGSSYSNQPQHF. The CDR3 nucleotides are TGTGCCAGCAGCCCTCGGATGGCAGGGTCCTCTTATAGCAATCAGCCCCAGCATTTT.

This chain uses TRBV7-9 with TRBJ1-4, with a weak D call TRBD1 (6 bases). CDR1 is SEHNR and CDR2 is FQNEAQ in the germline V gene (reference sequence). The V and J ends lost 1 base and 5 bases respectively, with 11 bases between them. The CDR3 has 15 amino acids. The CDR3 spells CASSLVWDTNEKLFF. Written as DNA, the CDR3 is TGTGCCAGCAGCTTAGTGTGGGACACCAATGAAAAACTGTTTTTT. Using reference TRBV7-9 and TRBJ1-4 for the parts outside the CDR3, the full variable domain is DTGVSQNPRHKITKRGQNVTFRCDPISEHNRLYWYRQTLGQGPEFLTYFQNEAQLEKSRLLSDRFSAERPKGSFSTLEIQRTEQGDSAMYLCASSLVWDTNEKLFFGSGTQLSVL.

The rearrangement links TRBV30 to TRBJ2-3; 7 nucleotides match TRBD2. Germline V CDR1 and CDR2: GTSNPN, SVGIG (reference sequence). The CDR3 covers 14 residues. J lost 4 bases, V lost 2 bases, and 6 bases had no gene match. CDR3 coding DNA: TGTGCCTGGAGTCTGGCGGGAGACGCAGATACGCAGTATTTT. This codes for CAWSLAGDADTQYF.

This clone was observed a few times. The rearrangement links TRBV28 to TRBJ2-1, with 7 nucleotides matching TRBD1. This CDR3 comprises 16 residues. Germline V gene lookup returns CDR1 MDHEN and CDR2 SYDVKM. V lost 7 bases to trimming and J lost 5 bases; unmatched junction nucleotides: 14. The CDR3 here is CASTSVLGTDDNEQFF. The CDR3 bases are TGTGCCAGCACCTCGGTTCTCGGGACAGATGACAATGAGCAGTTCTTC.

The chain is built from TRBV5-6 and TRBJ1-2, with 9 bases fitting TRBD1. With V trimmed by 1 base and J by 10 bases, 11 bases remained unmatched. This CDR3 is 15 amino acids long. Germline CDR1 and CDR2: SGHDT and YYEEEE. CDR3: CASSLPVWDRVDYTF. The CDR3 region has the DNA TGTGCCAGCAGCTTGCCGGTCTGGGACAGGGTGGACTACACCTTC.

This chain links TRBV6-1 with TRBJ2-5; 11 bases map to TRBD1. There are 15 residues in the CDR3. Trimming cost V 3 bases and J 2 bases; bases outside gene matches: 2. The germline gives CDR1 MNHNS, CDR2 SASEGT. The CDR3 bases are TGTGCCAGCAGTGAGGGACAGGGGGGGCAAGAGACCCAGTACTTC. This sequence encodes CASSEGQGGQETQYF.

The chain carries TRBV5-6 and TRBJ2-1; perhaps TRBD1 as D (5 bases). Per germline, CDR1 SGHDT and CDR2 YYEEEE. Trimming removed 3 bases at V and 4 bases at J, with 14 bases between. The CDR3 consists of 15 residues. CDR3 DNA: TGTGCCAGCAGCTCAGGTGGGGCGCAATACAATGAGCAGTTCTTC. This codes for CASSSGGAQYNEQFF. Supplemented by reference TRBV5-6 and TRBJ2-1, the full variable domain reads DAGVTQSPTHLIKTRGQQVTLRCSPKSGHDTVSWYQQALGQGPQFIFQYYEEEERQRGNFPDRFSGHQFPNYSSELNVNALLLGDSALYLCASSSGGAQYNEQFFGPGTRLTVL.

The J gene is TRBJ2-3, the V gene TRBV6-1; possible D gene TRBD1, 5 bases. Germline V gene data show CDR1 as MNHNS and CDR2 as SASEGT. Trimming took 3 bases from V and 0 from J, leaving 10 bases between them. This CDR3 is built from 15 residues. The CDR3 region has the DNA TGTGCCAGCAGTGATTCCAGGGCCAGCACAGATACGCAGTATTTT. Residues: CASSDSRASTDTQYF.

The chain uses TRBV27 and TRBJ2-7; D not resolved. The CDR3 totals 12 residues. Germline CDR1 and CDR2: MNHEY and SMNVEV (reference sequence). V was trimmed by 3 bases and J by 7 bases, leaving 10 bases between them. Here the CDR3 reads CASSFPLGEQYF. DNA of the CDR3: TGTGCCAGCAGTTTCCCGCTAGGAGAGCAGTACTTC.

The genes are TRBV27 and TRBJ2-3; D unresolved. The CDR3 totals 16 residues. V was clipped by 6 bases and J by 3 bases, with 19 bases between them. The germline gives CDR1 MNHEY, CDR2 SMNVEV (reference sequence). The CDR3 sequence is CASSPVVVRETDTQYF. Here the CDR3 DNA reads TGTGCCAGCAGCCCGGTAGTTGTACGTGAGACAGATACGCAGTATTTT.